The 2 T cell receptor beta chains below come from one sample, sequenced in a study of blood T cells in healthy people across ages. With a J-beta primer mix and a sample-barcoded 5' primer, a second PCR ran about 7 to 12 cycles. In TCRdb, the 5' RACE reads were re-called with MiXCR into one record per CDR3 protein. There are 800,000 or so distinct CDR3 sequences in the sample; about 42% occur only once, and approximately 18% lies in the top ten. Specimen: blood. These receptors came from an elderly man in good health.

Points on this clonotype: Relative to the germline gene, one junction end is altered; a read error may explain this. The rearrangement links TRBV5-1 to TRBJ2-5; no firm D call. The end of the DNA is better explained by TRBJ2-7, so the J call may be wrong. The CDR3 covers 13 residues. Germline V CDR1 and CDR2: SGHRS, YFSETQ. CDR3 loop: CASILAGLYEQYF. DNA for the CDR3: TGCGCCAGCATCTTGGCCGGATTATACGAGCAGTACTTC.

The chain employs TRBV7-9 and TRBJ2-7; D is possibly TRBD1 or TRBD2 (5 bases each). The tail of the sequence fits TRBJ2-5 better, so the J call may be wrong. The CDR3 contains 13 residues. Germline lookup yields CDR1 SEHNR and CDR2 FQNEAQ (reference sequence). CDR3 in DNA: TGTGCCAGCAGCAAAGACGGGGCGGAGACCCAGTACTTC. Translating it yields CASSKDGAETQYF.